These T cell receptor beta chains were read from a single sample in a study of blood T cell repertoires in COVID-19. TCRdb's table, derived via immunoSEQ multiplex PCR, lists solely in-frame clones and lacks some. The sample holds roughly 91,000 clones, approximately 80% seen once. The sequenced sample was peripheral blood. The receptors come from a man aged 65-85 years with acute or convalescent COVID-19. Each CDR3 is given with its conserved first and last residue. Each record gives: D gene, J gene, V gene, clone size, CDR3 protein, CDR3 DNA. D genes are given only for firm matches. Clone size is shown for a subset of rows, as once, few, many or a class of expanded clone.

>TRBD1|TRBJ2-7|TRBV19|NA
CASNPGQGVNEQYF
TGTGCCAGTAACCCCGGACAGGGGGTTAACGAGCAGTACTTC
>NA|TRBJ1-4|TRBV5-6|NA
CASSSGEANEKLFF
TGTGCCAGCAGCTCAGGGGAAGCTAATGAAAAACTGTTTTTT
>NA|TRBJ2-1|TRBV5-6|NA
CASSLRSGSYNEQFF
TGTGCCAGCAGCTTGCGCTCAGGGTCCTACAATGAGCAGTTCTTC
>NA|TRBJ1-1|TRBV7-8|NA
CASSLVSGDTEAFF
TGTGCCAGCAGCTTAGTGTCAGGGGACACTGAAGCTTTCTTT
>NA|TRBJ1-2|TRBV4-2|few
CASSQNRPANYGYTF
TGTGCCAGCAGCCAAAATCGTCCAGCTAACTATGGCTACACCTTC
>NA|TRBJ1-2|TRBV18|NA
CASSPLVLGAEGYTF
TGTGCCAGCTCACCCCTCGTTTTGGGGGCAGAGGGCTACACCTTC
>TRBD2|TRBJ2-7|TRBV12-3/TRBV12-4|NA
CASSYGTSGEQYF
TGTGCCAGCAGCTACGGGACTAGCGGCGAGCAGTACTTC
>NA|TRBJ1-6|TRBV15|NA
CATSRNPSRSNSPLHF
TGTGCCACCAGCAGAAATCCAAGCAGGTCTAATTCACCCCTCCACTTT
>NA|TRBJ2-2|TRBV5-1|once
CASSLAGTPSTGELFF
TGCGCCAGCAGCTTGGCCGGCACACCTAGCACCGGGGAGCTGTTTTTT
>TRBD1|TRBJ1-6|TRBV18|NA
CASSPAGQRNPPLHF
TGTGCCAGCTCACCGGCGGGACAGCGTAATCCACCCCTCCACTTT
>NA|TRBJ1-1|TRBV4-1|NA
CASSQGFGGITEAFF
TGCGCCAGCAGCCAAGGATTTGGGGGCATCACTGAAGCTTTCTTT
>TRBD1|TRBJ1-5|TRBV28|NA
CASTLPGQVGPQHF
TGTGCCAGCACCCTTCCGGGACAGGTAGGGCCCCAGCATTTT
>TRBD1|TRBJ2-1|TRBV2|NA
CASPRQGIYNEQFF
TGTGCCAGCCCCCGACAGGGGATATACAATGAGCAGTTCTTC
>NA|TRBJ1-2|TRBV4-1|NA
CASSQAEGSGPTYGYTF
TGCGCCAGCAGCCAAGCCGAAGGTTCAGGTCCCACATATGGCTACACCTTC
>TRBD1|TRBJ1-2|TRBV3-1/TRBV3-2|NA
CASSQGLRTGVGYGYTF
TGTGCCAGCAGCCAAGGTTTGCGGACAGGGGTGGGCTATGGCTACACCTTC
>TRBD1|TRBJ1-5|TRBV15|NA
CATSRDLRQGQGQPQHF
TGTGCCACCAGCAGAGACCTCAGACAGGGCCAGGGGCAGCCCCAGCATTTT
>TRBD1|TRBJ1-3|TRBV13|few
CASSPGTGDYGNTIYF
TGTGCCAGCAGCCCGGGGACAGGGGATTACGGAAACACCATATATTTT
>TRBD1|TRBJ1-2|TRBV6-5|NA
CASTWDRANYGYTF
TGTGCCAGCACTTGGGACAGGGCAAACTATGGCTACACCTTC
>NA|TRBJ1-2|TRBV21-1|NA
CASSIPTGFRGYTF
TGTGCCAGCAGCATACCGACAGGGTTTCGGGGCTACACCTTC
>TRBD1|TRBJ2-1|TRBV5-6|NA
CASSGPGQGYNEQFF
TGTGCCAGCAGCGGGCCGGGACAGGGCTACAATGAGCAGTTCTTC
>NA|TRBJ2-3|TRBV2|NA
CASSAQSAGDTQYF
TGTGCCAGCAGTGCCCAGTCGGCCGGGGATACGCAGTATTTT
>TRBD1|TRBJ1-3|TRBV2|NA
CASSPRGHGNTIYF
TGTGCCAGCAGTCCGAGGGGGCATGGAAACACCATATATTTT
>NA|TRBJ1-5|TRBV19|NA
CASGTPNQPQHF
TGTGCCAGCGGGACACCGAATCAGCCCCAGCATTTT
>NA|TRBJ2-1|TRBV19|NA
CASTRGGGNYNEQFF
TGTGCCAGTACCAGAGGAGGGGGCAATTACAATGAGCAGTTCTTC
>NA|TRBJ1-5|TRBV28|once
CASAGRIAQPQHF
TGTGCCAGCGCTGGGAGGATCGCTCAGCCCCAGCATTTT
>NA|TRBJ1-3|TRBV10-3|NA
CAISVDSTSGNTIYF
TGTGCCATCAGTGTCGACTCAACCTCTGGAAACACCATATATTTT
>NA|TRBJ1-4|TRBV3-1/TRBV3-2|few
CASSPNYDGEKLFF
TGTGCCAGCAGCCCGAACTACGATGGAGAAAAACTGTTTTTT
>TRBD1|TRBJ2-2|TRBV24-1|NA
CATSDPRQGLTGELFF
TGTGCCACCAGTGACCCAAGACAGGGATTAACCGGGGAGCTGTTTTTT
>NA|TRBJ1-2|TRBV7-2|NA
CASSPRQDYGYTF
TGTGCCAGCAGCCCCCGCCAGGACTATGGCTACACCTTC
>NA|TRBJ1-6|TRBV5-4|NA
CASSLVPRDSPLHF
TGTGCCAGCAGCTTGGTGCCGAGGGATTCACCCCTCCACTTT
>NA|TRBJ1-5|TRBV7-9|few
CASSAGGNQPQHF
TGTGCCAGCAGCGCCGGAGGCAATCAGCCCCAGCATTTT
>NA|TRBJ2-3|TRBV9|NA
CASSYNTDTQYF
TGTGCCAGCAGCTATAACACAGATACGCAGTATTTT
>TRBD2|TRBJ2-3|TRBV27|NA
CASSFLLAGGGTDTQYF
TGTGCCAGCAGTTTTCTATTAGCGGGGGGCGGTACAGATACGCAGTATTTT